This TCR beta chain was found in a study of PD-L1 blockade in urothelial cancer. The length of the CDR3 is 14 residues. Germline V gene data show CDR1 as GTSNPN and CDR2 as SVGIG (reference sequence). The V gene end was trimmed by 7 bases and the J gene end by 4 bases; junction bases not matched to a gene: 9. The assay was immunoSEQ multiplex PCR, and TCRdb's table has in-frame clones only and misses some. The sample records around 32,000 clones, more than 75% being singletons. The chain links TRBV30 to TRBJ1-4; TRBD1 agrees at 7 bases. This TCR was sampled from a man in his fifties or sixties with urothelial cancer. Specimen: PBMCs, collected around atezolizumab (anti-PD-L1) treatment. The CDR3 bases are TGTGCCTTGACCAAGGGACAGTTTAATGAAAAACTGTTTTTT. Protein product: CALTKGQFNEKLFF.